This T cell receptor beta chain came from a study of post-analysis software for immune sequencing data. Study-level information: In terms of disease course, relapsing-remitting, secondary progressive and progressive-relapsing multiple sclerosis were included.

General study results and limits: Analysis by F measure revealed that same-batch samples clustered strongly together. TRBV segments more frequent in patients than in controls numbered several and included TRBV5-6, TRBV5-1 and TRBV20-1.

Concerning this clonotype itself: The antigen is undetermined.

Unique molecular identifiers featured in each of the TCR beta cDNA libraries. Each CDR3 protein gets one entry after TCRdb re-called the PCR reads with MiXCR. Of 700,000 to 900,000 distinct CDR3 sequences listed, about half are singletons. V lost 4 bases, J lost 0 bases, and 22 bases lay in between. The CDR3 runs 20 residues. Per the germline V gene, CDR1 is MNHEY and CDR2 is SVGEGT. The clonotype was recovered from a girl aged 5 to 17 with multiple sclerosis. This chain connects TRBV6-2 or TRBV6-3 to TRBJ2-6; the D gene is possibly TRBD1 (6 bases). The sample taken for sequencing was blood. The CDR3, as DNA: TGTGCCAGCAGTTCAATCTCGACAGGCCCTGGCCTCTCTGGGGCCAACGTCCTGACTTTC. Its protein is CASSSISTGPGLSGANVLTF.